These 11 T cell receptor beta chains originate from one sample sequenced in a study of Graves' ophthalmopathy and Graves' hyperthyroidism. From RNA, the CDR3 regions of TCR beta chains were amplified and sequenced. The authors performed first-round RT-PCR with HTBI primers and then a second-round multiplex PCR. MiXCR, applied by TCRdb to the multiplex PCR reads, yields one record per CDR3 protein. The sample gives about 620,000 distinct CDR3 sequences, about a fifth of which show up once; approximately 7% is in the top ten. Sequencing was done on a sample of peripheral blood. Every receptor here comes from a woman younger than 30 with stable Graves' hyperthyroidism. Some clones in this sample may be carry-over from other donors' samples.

This clonotype occurred many times. The rearrangement links TRBV29-1 to TRBJ2-5; the D is unclear. V lost 6 bases and J 4 bases, leaving 15 bases between the germline ends. Germline V lookup: CDR1 SQVTM, CDR2 ANQGSEA. This CDR3 comprises 13 residues. The CDR3 DNA follows: TGCAGCGTCCATTCGAGTAACGGAGAGACCCAGTACTTC. As protein: CSVHSSNGETQYF.

This clonotype was detected only a few times. In DNA, the CDR3 is TGCAGTGCTAGAGATCTCAAGCGTGCGGGAGGCCGATACGAGCAGTACTTC. It is translated as CSARDLKRAGGRYEQYF. The rearrangement links TRBV20-1 to TRBJ2-7; 8 bases agree with TRBD2. CDR1 DFQATT and CDR2 SNEGSKA come from the germline V gene (reference sequence). The CDR3 extends over 17 amino acids. V lost 0 bases, J lost 4 bases, and 14 bases stayed unmatched.

This clonotype has a count of ten or more. This chain connects TRBV25-1 to TRBJ2-5, with 10 bases matching TRBD1. The CDR3 loop spans 18 amino acids. The V gene's germline CDR1 is MGHDK and CDR2 SYGVNS. J gave up 0 bases and V 0 bases, and 7 bases lay outside the gene matches. The CDR3 nucleotides read TGTGCCAGCAGTGAATATAAAGAGGACAGGGGGTACCAAGAGACCCAGTACTTC. Its translation: CASSEYKEDRGYQETQYF.

This clonotype appeared many times. J is TRBJ1-3 and V is TRBV6-5; D uncertain. V was cut by 5 bases and J by 2 bases, with 16 bases left in between. The CDR3 loop spans 16 amino acids. Germline loops: CDR1 MNHEY, CDR2 SVGAGI. For the CDR3, the DNA is TGTGCCAGCAGTACGCCTGGATCAAAGACTGGAAACACCATATATTTT. The encoded protein is CASSTPGSKTGNTIYF.

This clonotype was recorded many times. The chain has TRBV20-1 and TRBJ1-5; a weak D match, TRBD1 (6 bases). The germline CDR1 and CDR2 sequences are DFQATT and SNEGSKA (reference sequence). Trimming took 2 bases from V and 8 from J, leaving 13 bases between them. The CDR3 covers 13 residues. In nucleotides, the CDR3 is TGCAGTGCTAGATTCGGGGGCGCGGAGCCCCAGCATTTT. This gives the protein CSARFGGAEPQHF.

This clonotype was picked up many times. The rearrangement links TRBV28 to TRBJ1-1; D is unclear. Trimming shortened V by 5 bases and J by 2 bases, and 12 bases separated the two germline ends. Germline-derived CDR1 and CDR2 are MDHEN and SYDVKM. The CDR3 consists of 14 residues. This chain's CDR3 is CASSLGVGNTEAFF. The CDR3 DNA is TGTGCCAGCAGTCTAGGAGTCGGAAACACTGAAGCTTTCTTT.

This clonotype was picked up many times. The chain couples TRBV5-1 to TRBJ1-2; D unclear. In germline, CDR1 is SGHRS, CDR2 YFSETQ. With 3 bases removed from V and 1 base from J, the gap between germline ends came to 7 bases. CDR3 size: 13 residues. CDR3 bases: TGCGCCAGCAGCTCAGACTATAACTATGGCTACACCTTC. The encoded protein is CASSSDYNYGYTF.

The sample holds many counts of this clonotype. The chain carries TRBV6-5 and TRBJ1-6; the D gene is possibly TRBD1 (5 bases). The V gene lost 7 bases and the J gene lost 9 bases, with 25 bases spanning the gap. The germline CDR1 and CDR2 sequences are MNHEY and SVGAGI. The CDR3 runs 17 residues. The CDR3 sequence is CASTNPGGDPWGSPLHF. DNA of the CDR3: TGTGCCAGCACCAATCCCGGGGGGGATCCATGGGGTTCACCCCTCCACTTT.

In regard to this clonotype: At one end the junction does not follow the germline gene, possibly because of a read error. The genes are TRBV11-3 and TRBJ1-1, with D possibly TRBD1 on 5 matching bases. In germline, CDR1 is SGHNT, CDR2 YENEEA. The CDR3 has 15 amino acids. Here the CDR3 reads CASSLGGGMYTDAFF. The CDR3 DNA reads as TGTGCCAGCAGCTTAGGTGGGGGAATGTACACTGATGCTTTCTTT.

A remark on this clonotype: A junction boundary mismatches the germline segment, possibly from a read error. V gene TRBV7-2 combines with J gene TRBJ2-4; 11 nucleotides agree with TRBD2. CDR1 is SGHTA and CDR2 is FQGNSA in the germline V gene. The CDR3 spans 17 residues. CDR3 in amino acids: CASSLVVAGGSKNVQYF. In nucleotides, the CDR3 is TGTGCCAGCAGCTTAGTGGTAGCGGGGGGGTCCAAAAACGTTCAGTACTTC.

This clonotype has at least ten counts. CDR3 protein: CASSIQGARNSPLHF. The CDR3 coding sequence is TGTGCCAGTAGTATTCAGGGCGCGCGGAATTCACCCCTCCACTTT. The chain carries TRBV19 and TRBJ1-6, with D possibly TRBD1 on 5 matching bases. The V gene lost 3 bases and the J gene lost 7 bases, with 13 bases spanning the gap. CDR3 length equals 15 residues. Germline lookup yields CDR1 LNHDA and CDR2 SQIVND (reference sequence).